The source of this T cell receptor beta chain is a study of cytomegalovirus exposure and HLA in healthy donors. Whole-study findings and limits: The later analysis indicated that the majority of CMV-associated TCR beta chains appeared HLA-restricted. Accurate predictions that matched the HLA-A and HLA-B alleles of most subjects were reportedly made from TCR beta sequences.

As regards this clone: Its target is not known.

In the PCR, 60 Vbeta and 13 Jbeta primers were used. The table came from immunoSEQ multiplex PCR; TCRdb's copy has only in-frame clones and leaves some out. The table has some 130,000 clones, approximately 79% seen once. With V trimmed by 6 bases and J by 4 bases, 4 bases remained unmatched. Looked up from germline, CDR1 is MDHEN and CDR2 is SYDVKM. The CDR3 extends over 14 amino acids. Sequenced input: PBMCs. The TCR comes from a man aged 35-49 years in good health and CMV-seropositive. The V call is TRBV28, the J call TRBJ2-7; TRBD2 agrees at 12 bases. CDR3 DNA sequence: TGTGCCAGCAGGACTAGCGGGAGTCTTTACGAGCAGTACTTC. Its protein product is CASRTSGSLYEQYF. Supplemented by reference TRBV28 and TRBJ2-7, the full variable domain reads DVKVTQSSRYLVKRTGEKVFLECVQDMDHENMFWYRQDPGLGLRLIYFSYDVKMKEKGDIPEGYSVSREKKERFSLILESASTNQTSMYLCASRTSGSLYEQYFGPGTRLTVT.